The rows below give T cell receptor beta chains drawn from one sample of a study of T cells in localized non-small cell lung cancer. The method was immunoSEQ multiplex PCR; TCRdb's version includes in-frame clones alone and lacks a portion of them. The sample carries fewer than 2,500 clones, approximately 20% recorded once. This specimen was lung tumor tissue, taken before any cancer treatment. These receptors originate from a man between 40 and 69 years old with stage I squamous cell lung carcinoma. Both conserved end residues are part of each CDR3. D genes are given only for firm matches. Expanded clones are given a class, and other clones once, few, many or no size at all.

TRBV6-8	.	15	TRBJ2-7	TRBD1	TGTGCCAGCAGTGTTACAGGGGGCCAAGCCGGGGAGCAGTACTTC	CASSVTGGQAGEQYF
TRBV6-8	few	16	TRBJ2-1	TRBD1	TGTGCCAGCAGTTACCCTGAGGACAGGGGCTACAATGAGCAGTTCTTC	CASSYPEDRGYNEQFF
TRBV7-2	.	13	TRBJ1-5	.	TGTGCCAGCAGCGGGGGATTTAATCAGCCCCAGCATTTT	CASSGGFNQPQHF
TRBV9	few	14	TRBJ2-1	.	TGTGCCAGCAGCGTAGGACTAGTAATCAGTGAGCAGTTCTTC	CASSVGLVISEQFF
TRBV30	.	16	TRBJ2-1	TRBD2	TGTGCCTGGAGTTCCCGGGAGGCCCTTAACTTCAATGAGCAGTTCTTC	CAWSSREALNFNEQFF
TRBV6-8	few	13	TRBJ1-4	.	TGTGCCAGCACTAGACAGGTTAATGAAAAACTGTTTTTT	CASTRQVNEKLFF
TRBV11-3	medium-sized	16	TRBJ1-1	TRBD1	TGTGCCAGCAGCTTAAATCCAGGGGGGTTGAGCACTGAAGCTTTCTTT	CASSLNPGGLSTEAFF
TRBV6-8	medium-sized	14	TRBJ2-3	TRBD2	TGTGCCATCAGTCCCACTAGCGGGAGGGATACGCAGTATTTT	CAISPTSGRDTQYF
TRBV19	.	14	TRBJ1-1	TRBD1	TGTGCCAGTACCAGGGACAGAGTGAACACTGAAGCTTTCTTT	CASTRDRVNTEAFF
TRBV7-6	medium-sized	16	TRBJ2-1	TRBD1	TGTGCCAGCAGCTTGGGACAGGGGGCCCTACACAATGAGCAGTTCTTC	CASSLGQGALHNEQFF
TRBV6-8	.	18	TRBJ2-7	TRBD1	TGTGCCAGCAGTCCTCGGGACAGGGCCCCTAACCTCTCCTACGAGCAGTACTTC	CASSPRDRAPNLSYEQYF
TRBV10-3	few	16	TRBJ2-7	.	TGTGCCATCAGTGAGTCGGGGCTAGCGCTCTCCTACGAGCAGTACTTC	CAISESGLALSYEQYF
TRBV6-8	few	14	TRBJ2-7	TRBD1	TGTGCCAGCAGTATCGGACAGGTATTCTACGAGCAGTACTTC	CASSIGQVFYEQYF
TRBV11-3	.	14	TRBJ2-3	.	TGTGCCAGCAGCTGGGACAGACTAGCAGATACGCAGTATTTT	CASSWDRLADTQYF
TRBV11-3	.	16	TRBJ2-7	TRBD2	TGTGCCAGCAGCCCCCAGACTAGCGGAGAGTCCTACGAGCAGTACTTC	CASSPQTSGESYEQYF
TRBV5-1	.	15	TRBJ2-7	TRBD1	TGCGCCAGCAGCTTGGCCCAGGGGGTAGCAGGCGAGCAGTACTTC	CASSLAQGVAGEQYF
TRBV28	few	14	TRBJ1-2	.	TGTGCCAGCAGTTTCTCACCAGGGATCGGTGGCTACACCTTC	CASSFSPGIGGYTF
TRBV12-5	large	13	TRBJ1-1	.	TGTGCTAGTGGTTTGGACGTAGGCACTGAAGCTTTCTTT	CASGLDVGTEAFF
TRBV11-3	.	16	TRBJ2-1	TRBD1	TGTGCCAGCAGCAGCAGGACAGGGGGTAATGCCAATGAGCAGTTCTTC	CASSSRTGGNANEQFF
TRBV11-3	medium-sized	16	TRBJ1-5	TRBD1	TGTGCCAGCAGCCCTATCGACAGGGACACTAGGCAGCCCCAGCATTTT	CASSPIDRDTRQPQHF
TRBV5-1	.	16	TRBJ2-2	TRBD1	TGCGCCAGCAGCTTGGAACAGGGGGCTATCTCCGGGGAGCTGTTTTTT	CASSLEQGAISGELFF
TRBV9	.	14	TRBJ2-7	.	TGTGCCAGCAGCGTAGATAGCGTGACCTACGAGCAGTACTTC	CASSVDSVTYEQYF
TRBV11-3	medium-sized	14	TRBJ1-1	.	TGTGCCAGCAGCACTCAGGGAGGGGACACTGAAGCTTTCTTT	CASSTQGGDTEAFF
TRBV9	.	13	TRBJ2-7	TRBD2	TGTGCCAGCAGGCGGGAGGGCCCTTACGAGCAGTACTTC	CASRREGPYEQYF
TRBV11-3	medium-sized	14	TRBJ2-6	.	TGTGCCAGCAGCCCGGAACTCGGGGCCAACGTCCTGACTTTC	CASSPELGANVLTF
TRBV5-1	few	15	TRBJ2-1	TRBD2	TGCGCCAGCAGCTTAACTAGCGACTTCTACAATGAGCAGTTCTTC	CASSLTSDFYNEQFF
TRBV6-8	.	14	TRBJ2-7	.	TGTGCCAGCAGTACCCCGACAGAACCCTACGAGCAGTACTTC	CASSTPTEPYEQYF
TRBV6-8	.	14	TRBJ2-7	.	TGTGCCAGCACCAACCGACAGGTAATATACGAGCAGTACTTC	CASTNRQVIYEQYF
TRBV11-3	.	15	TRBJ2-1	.	TGTGCCAGCAGCTTAAGGGACTCAGTCTACAATGAGCAGTTCTTC	CASSLRDSVYNEQFF
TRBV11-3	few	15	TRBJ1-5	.	TGTGCCAGCAGCTTAGTCCGGGGCGAAAATCAGCCCCAGCATTTT	CASSLVRGENQPQHF
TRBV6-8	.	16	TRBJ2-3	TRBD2	TGTGCCAGCAGTGACCTAGCGGGGGCGGCCCTCCATACGCAGTATTTT	CASSDLAGAALHTQYF
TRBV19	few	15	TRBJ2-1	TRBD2	TGTGCCAGTAGGCCCTCGAGCGGGACCTACAATGAGCAGTTCTTC	CASRPSSGTYNEQFF
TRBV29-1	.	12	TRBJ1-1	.	TGCAGCGTTGTTAGAGGGTACACTGAAGCTTTCTTT	CSVVRGYTEAFF
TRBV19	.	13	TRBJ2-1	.	TGTGCCAGTAACCGGGGGTACTACAATGAGCAGTTCTTC	CASNRGYYNEQFF
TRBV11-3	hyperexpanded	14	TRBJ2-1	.	TGTGCCAGCAGCAGTGGAGGGTCGGCCAATGAGCAGTTCTTC	CASSSGGSANEQFF
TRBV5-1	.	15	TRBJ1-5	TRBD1	TGCGCCAGCAGCGTGGCAGGGGGTGGGAATCAGCCCCAGCATTTT	CASSVAGGGNQPQHF
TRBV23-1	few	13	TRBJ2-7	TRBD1	TGCGCCAGCAGTCGGGACAGGTCCTACGAGCAGTACTTC	CASSRDRSYEQYF
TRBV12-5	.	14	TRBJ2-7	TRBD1	TGTGCCAGCACCTTCGGGACAGCAACCTACGAGCAGTACTTC	CASTFGTATYEQYF
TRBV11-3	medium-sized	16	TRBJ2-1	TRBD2	TGTGCCAGCAGCCCTGGGGGGCGGGAGGGTTCCAATGAGCAGTTCTTC	CASSPGGREGSNEQFF
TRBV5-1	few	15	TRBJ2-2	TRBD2	TGCGCCAGCAGCGAGGGACTAGCAGATGCCGGGGAGCTGTTTTTT	CASSEGLADAGELFF
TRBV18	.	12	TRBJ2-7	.	TGTGCCAGCACAACAGGCGACTACGAGCAGTACTTC	CASTTGDYEQYF
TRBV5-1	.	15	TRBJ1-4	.	TGCGCCAGCAGCTTTGACAGTACAACTAATGAAAAACTGTTTTTT	CASSFDSTTNEKLFF
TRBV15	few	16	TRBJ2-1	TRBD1	TGTGCCACCAGCAGCCCAAGGACAGGGCCCCGCAATGAGCAGTTCTTC	CATSSPRTGPRNEQFF
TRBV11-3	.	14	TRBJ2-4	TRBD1	TGTGCCAGCAGCCCCGGGACAGGATTTGACATTCAGTACTTC	CASSPGTGFDIQYF
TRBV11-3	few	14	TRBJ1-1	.	TGTGCCAGCAGCCTACAGGGAGGGGACACTGAAGCTTTCTTT	CASSLQGGDTEAFF
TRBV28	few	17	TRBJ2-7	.	TGTGCCAGCAGACTGGGGGGATGGGGTGGGCAATGGGCCGAGCAGTACTTC	CASRLGGWGGQWAEQYF
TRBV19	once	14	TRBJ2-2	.	TGTGCCACCCACCCGGGACATATGACCGGGGAGCTGTTTTTT	CATHPGHMTGELFF
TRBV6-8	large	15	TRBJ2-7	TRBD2	TGTGCCAGCAGTTACCCCACTAGCGGGCCCCACGAGCAGTACTTC	CASSYPTSGPHEQYF
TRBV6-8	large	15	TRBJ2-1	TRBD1	TGTGCCAGCAGTGAGCCCGGGACAGGGTGGAATGAGCAGTTCTTC	CASSEPGTGWNEQFF
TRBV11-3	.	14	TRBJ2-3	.	TGTGCCAGCAGCTTTCGGGGGGCCACAGATACGCAGTATTTT	CASSFRGATDTQYF
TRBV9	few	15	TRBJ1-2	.	TGTGCCAGCAGCGCCCGGGCAGCCAATTCGCGAGGCTACACCTTC	CASSARAANSRGYTF
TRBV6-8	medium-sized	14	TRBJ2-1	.	TGTGCCAGCAAAGGTGGTGGTAGCTACAATGAGCAGTTCTTC	CASKGGGSYNEQFF
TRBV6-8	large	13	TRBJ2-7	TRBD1	TGTGCCAGCAGGACAGGGTACACCTACGAGCAGTACTTC	CASRTGYTYEQYF
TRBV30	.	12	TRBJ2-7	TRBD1	TGTGCCGGACAGGGCGGAAATCACGAGCAGTACTTC	CAGQGGNHEQYF